This T cell receptor (beta chain) was recovered during a study of cytomegalovirus exposure and HLA in healthy donors. The V end lost 0 bases, the J end lost 4 bases, and 7 bases lay between the germline ends. Germline V gene sequence: CDR1 LGHNA, CDR2 YSLEER. The CDR3 covers 13 residues. Amplification used 60 Vbeta primers and 13 Jbeta primers. Repertoires were generated with immunoSEQ multiplex PCR, while TCRdb's copy carries only in-frame clones and drops some. Of approximately 130,000 clones in the sample, roughly 70% are singletons; the top ten hold just under 3%. Concerning this clone itself: At the DNA level, this CDR3 is encoded by other sequences in the same sample as well.

This receptor was identified in a middle-aged woman in good health and CMV-seropositive. The V gene is TRBV4-3, the J gene TRBJ2-7, with D possibly TRBD2 on 5 matching bases. Sequencing used PBMCs. CDR3: CASSQDRGYEQYF. CDR3 sequence (DNA): TGCGCCAGCAGCCAAGATCGGGGTTACGAGCAGTACTTC.